The 19 T cell receptor beta chains below come from one sample, sequenced in a study of immune aging and cytomegalovirus after organ transplant. BD Rhapsody targeted mRNA and AbSeq chemistry was used for microwell cell capture and library preparation. TCRdb re-called the single-cell sequencing reads through MiXCR, storing one row per CDR3 protein. The data contain about 21,000 distinct CDR3 sequences, more than 35% of them seen just once; the ten biggest clones take up less than 30%. Stated time point: five sample-tagged time points from pre-transplant (day -1) to day 368 post-transplant, pooled. These TCRs' antigens remain unknown. The specimen comprised CMV peptide-activated CD4+ and CD8+ T cells sorted from blood, sampled at five time points, pooled. As to subset: sorted CD8+CD137+ and CD4+CD154+ T cells after approximately 12 h CMV IE-1 peptide stimulation. The receptors stem from a female donor who had a heart transplant and CMV viremia.

This clonotype was detected many times. The CDR3 nucleotides read TGCAGTGCTTCGAAGCGGGACACCAACTATGGCTACACCTTC. Protein sequence: CSASKRDTNYGYTF. This chain joins TRBV20-1 and TRBJ1-2; D possibly corresponds to TRBD1 (6 bases). V was trimmed by 5 bases and J by 2 bases, leaving 15 bases between them. The CDR3 is 14 amino acids. Germline V gives CDR1 DFQATT, CDR2 SNEGSKA (reference sequence).

This clonotype was counted ten times or more. The V call is TRBV7-8, the J call TRBJ2-3; the D is unclear. The germline V gene has CDR1 SGHVS and CDR2 FQNEAQ. Trimming took off 2 bases at V and 3 bases at J, with 9 bases between the two ends. The length of the CDR3 is 14 residues. The CDR3 coding sequence is TGTGCCAGCAGCTTAAATGCAGGTACAGATACGCAGTATTTT. The encoded protein is CASSLNAGTDTQYF.

V is TRBV3-1 and J is TRBJ2-7; D gene ambiguous. Deletions cut 2 bases from V and 2 bases from J, with 10 bases between. The germline V gene has CDR1 LGHDT and CDR2 YNNKEL (reference sequence). CDR3 size: 14 residues. The CDR3 protein is CASSQNHGTYEQYF. CDR3 nucleotides: TGTGCCAGCAGCCAAAACCACGGAACCTACGAGCAGTACTTC.

This clonotype was counted ten times or more. The chain has TRBV19 and TRBJ2-3, with 16 bases identical to TRBD2. CDR3 length: 18 residues. Germline CDR1 LNHDA, CDR2 SQIVND (reference sequence). With 3 bases clipped from V and 1 base from J, the junction kept 4 bases outside the gene matches. CDR3 bases: TGTGCCAGTAGTATCCCAGGGACTAGCGGGAGGGGCACAGATACGCAGTATTTT. Translation gives CASSIPGTSGRGTDTQYF.

The chain employs TRBV7-6 and TRBJ2-2; D unclear. The CDR3 totals 16 residues. The germline V gene has CDR1 SGHVS and CDR2 FNYEAQ. Trimming removed 5 bases from V and 0 bases from J, with 13 bases in between. The CDR3 here is CASSPNGISNTGELFF. In DNA, the CDR3 is TGTGCCAGCAGCCCAAATGGGATTTCGAACACCGGGGAGCTGTTTTTT.

As to this clonotype: The CDR3 end shows no conserved phenylalanine or tryptophan, and so a read error is likely. The chain has TRBV30 and TRBJ2-1, with D possibly being TRBD1 or TRBD2 (6 bases each). Germline CDR1 reads GTSNPN; CDR2 reads SVGIG (reference sequence). CDR3 length: 14 amino acids. Trimming removed 1 base at V and 7 bases at J, with 14 bases between. The CDR3 spells CAWSDGGAKNEQFL. CDR3 in DNA: TGTGCCTGGAGTGACGGGGGCGCAAAGAATGAGCAGTTCCTC.

The rearrangement links TRBV25-1 to TRBJ1-1; D not certain. V was cut by 2 bases and J by 0 bases, with 4 bases left in between. The CDR3 loop spans 13 amino acids. The germline CDR1 and CDR2 sequences are MGHDK and SYGVNS. CDR3 coding DNA: TGTGCCAGCAGTGAAGTAATGAACACTGAAGCTTTCTTT. Translation gives CASSEVMNTEAFF.

The V gene is TRBV4-1, the J gene TRBJ1-5; TRBD1 aligns across 7 bases. With 3 bases clipped from V and 4 bases from J, the junction kept 6 bases outside the gene matches. CDR1 and CDR2 from the germline V gene are MGHRA and YSYEKL. The CDR3 length is 15 residues. CDR3 residues: CASSQTGQENQPQHF. The CDR3 bases are TGCGCCAGCAGCCAGACAGGACAGGAAAATCAGCCCCAGCATTTT.

About this clonotype itself: Sequence at one end of the junction differs from germline and may be a read error. The chain has TRBV7-2 and TRBJ2-1, with D uncertain. The CDR3 is made up of 14 amino acids. Germline loops: CDR1 SGHTA, CDR2 FQGNSA. The CDR3 bases are TGTGCCGGCAGCTACGCCTTGGGGAAAAGTGAGCGGTTCTTC. Translation: CAGSYALGKSERFF.

The gene calls are TRBV30 and TRBJ1-2; tentatively, D is TRBD1 (5 bases). V was clipped by 1 base and J by 8 bases, with 20 bases between them. CDR3 length: 15 amino acids. Germline loops: CDR1 GTSNPN, CDR2 SVGIG (reference sequence). DNA of the CDR3: TGTGCCTGGAGTGCTTCGGGGCTAGGAATCGAGGGCTACACCTTC. Its translation is CAWSASGLGIEGYTF. Combining the CDR3 with reference TRBV30 and TRBJ1-2 gives the whole variable domain SQTIHQWPATLVQPVGSPLSLECTVEGTSNPNLYWYRQAAGRGLQLLFYSVGIGQISSEVPQNLSASRPQDRQFILSSKKLLLSDSGFYLCAWSASGLGIEGYTFGSGTRLTVV.

This chain's CDR3 is CASSLTGETQYF. CDR3 in DNA: TGCGCCAGCAGCTTGACAGGAGAGACCCAGTACTTC. The V call is TRBV5-1, the J call TRBJ2-5, with D possibly TRBD1 on 5 matching bases. This CDR3 is built from 12 residues. The V end lost 1 base, the J end lost 4 bases, and 5 bases lay between the germline ends. CDR1 is SGHRS and CDR2 is YFSETQ in the germline V gene.

The chain has TRBV7-2 and TRBJ2-2, with D perhaps TRBD2 (5 bases). Germline loops: CDR1 SGHTA, CDR2 FQGNSA. Trimming shortened V by 5 bases and J by 7 bases, and 23 bases separated the two germline ends. The CDR3 is 17 residues long. The CDR3, as DNA: TGTGCCAGCAGCCGGATGAGGGCCATGGGAACCGACGGGGAGCTGTTTTTT. Its translation: CASSRMRAMGTDGELFF. The entire variable domain, with the rest obtained from reference TRBV7-2 and TRBJ2-2, is as follows: GAGVSQSPSNKVTEKGKDVELRCDPISGHTALYWYRQSLGQGLEFLIYFQGNSAPDKSGLPSDRFSAERTGGSVSTLTIQRTQQEDSAVYLCASSRMRAMGTDGELFFGEGSRLTVL.

The V and J genes are TRBV7-9 and TRBJ2-2, with D possibly TRBD2 on 7 matching bases. The germline V and J ends were trimmed by 2 bases and 3 bases, with 10 bases remaining between them. The CDR3 runs 15 residues. Germline loops: CDR1 SEHNR, CDR2 FQNEAQ (reference sequence). In DNA, the CDR3 is TGTGCCAGCAGCTTACGGGGGGCGGACACCGGGGAGCTGTTTTTT. It is translated as CASSLRGADTGELFF.

The J gene is TRBJ2-2, the V gene TRBV27; D gene unclear. CDR1 is MNHEY and CDR2 is SMNVEV in the germline V gene (reference sequence). Between the trimmed V and J ends, which lost 8 bases and 9 bases, there was a span of 22 bases. The CDR3 is 15 amino acids. CDR3 DNA: TGTGCCAGCTCCCCGGTTATTTCTCGGACCCGGGAGCTGTTTTTT. Protein product: CASSPVISRTRELFF.

This clonotype came up a few times. The J gene is TRBJ2-3, the V gene TRBV15; maybe TRBD1 (6 bases). The CDR3 is made up of 17 amino acids. Per germline, CDR1 LNHNV and CDR2 YYDKDF (reference sequence). Trimming cost V 3 bases and J 2 bases, with 18 bases left between them. CDR3 sequence reads: CATSSVPPGVFTDTQYF. The CDR3 DNA sequence: TGTGCCACCAGCAGCGTTCCCCCAGGGGTATTCACAGATACGCAGTATTTT.

The chain recombines TRBV29-1 with TRBJ2-7, with a possible D match to TRBD1 (5 bases). Germline V gives CDR1 SQVTM, CDR2 ANQGSEA. The CDR3 is made up of 12 amino acids. Trimming cost V 3 bases and J 3 bases, with 9 bases left between them. The CDR3 DNA is TGCAGCGTTGAGAAAAGGGGCTACGAGCAGTACTTC. Translated: CSVEKRGYEQYF.

CDR3 coding DNA: TGTGCCAGTAGTACGGAAAATAATAATTCACCCCTCCACTTT. Amino acids: CASSTENNNSPLHF. The V gene is TRBV19, the J gene TRBJ1-6; no clear D. The CDR3 totals 14 residues. Per germline, CDR1 LNHDA and CDR2 SQIVND (reference sequence). The V end lost 4 bases, the J end lost 5 bases, and 9 bases lay between the germline ends.

A note on this clonotype: The conserved phenylalanine or tryptophan is not found at the CDR3 terminus, so this likely reflects a read error. The V and J genes are TRBV18 and TRBJ2-7, with TRBD1 matching over 8 bases. The germline CDR1 and CDR2 sequences are KGHSH and LQKENI. The CDR3 loop spans 13 amino acids. CDR3 bases: TGTGCCAGCACACCGGACAGGGTAAAAGAGCAGTACTCC. Translating it yields CASTPDRVKEQYS.

To note about this clonotype: A junction end diverges from the germline sequence, so it may reflect a read error. This chain connects TRBV6-2 or TRBV6-3 to TRBJ2-1, with a weak D call TRBD2 (5 bases). CDR1 MNHEY and CDR2 SVGEGT come from the germline V gene. There are 16 residues in the CDR3. The CDR3 here is CASSYAGLSSYSEQFF. The CDR3 nucleotides read TGTGCCAGCAGTTACGCAGGACTCAGCTCCTACAGTGAGCAGTTCTTC.